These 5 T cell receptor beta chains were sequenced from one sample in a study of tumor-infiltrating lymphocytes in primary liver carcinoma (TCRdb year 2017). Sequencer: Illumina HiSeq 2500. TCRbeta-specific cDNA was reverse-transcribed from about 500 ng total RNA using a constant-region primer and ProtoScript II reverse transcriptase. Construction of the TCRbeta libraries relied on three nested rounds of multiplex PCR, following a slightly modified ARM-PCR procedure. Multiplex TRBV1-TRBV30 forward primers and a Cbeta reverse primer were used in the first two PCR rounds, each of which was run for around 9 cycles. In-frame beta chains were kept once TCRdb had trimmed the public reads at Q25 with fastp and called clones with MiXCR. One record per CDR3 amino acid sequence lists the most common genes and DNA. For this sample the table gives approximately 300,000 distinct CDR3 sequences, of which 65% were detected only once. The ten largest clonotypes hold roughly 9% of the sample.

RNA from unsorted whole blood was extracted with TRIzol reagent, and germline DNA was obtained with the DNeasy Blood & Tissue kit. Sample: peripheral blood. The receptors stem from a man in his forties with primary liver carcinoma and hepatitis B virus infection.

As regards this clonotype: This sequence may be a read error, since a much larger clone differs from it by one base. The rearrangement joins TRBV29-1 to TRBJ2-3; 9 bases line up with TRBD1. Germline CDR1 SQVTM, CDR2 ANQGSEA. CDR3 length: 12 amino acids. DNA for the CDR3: TGCAGCGGGACAGGGGTTTCAGATATGCAGTATTTT. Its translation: CSGTGVSDMQYF.

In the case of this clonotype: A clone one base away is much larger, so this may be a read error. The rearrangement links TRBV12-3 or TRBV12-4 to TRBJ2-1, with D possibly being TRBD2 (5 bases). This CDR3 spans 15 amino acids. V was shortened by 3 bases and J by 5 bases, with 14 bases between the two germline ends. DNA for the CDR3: TGTGCCAGCAGTTTGTTAGCGTGGCTAAACAATGAGCAGTTCTTC. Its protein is CASSLLAWLNNEQFF.

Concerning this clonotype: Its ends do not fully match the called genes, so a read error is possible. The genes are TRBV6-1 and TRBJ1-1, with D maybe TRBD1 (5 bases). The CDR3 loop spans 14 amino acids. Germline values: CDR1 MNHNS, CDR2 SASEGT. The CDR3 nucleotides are TGTGCCAGCAGTCATACACAACCGGGGACTGGAGCTTTCTTT. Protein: CASSHTQPGTGAFF.

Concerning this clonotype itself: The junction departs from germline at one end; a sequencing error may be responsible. This CDR3 is CASSYDTHTGELWF. CDR3 bases: TGTGCCAGCAGCTATGACACTCACACCGGGGAGCTGTGGTTT. The gene calls are TRBV5-4 and TRBJ2-2; maybe TRBD2 (5 bases). Per germline, CDR1 SGHNT and CDR2 YYREEE (reference sequence). The CDR3 loop spans 14 amino acids.

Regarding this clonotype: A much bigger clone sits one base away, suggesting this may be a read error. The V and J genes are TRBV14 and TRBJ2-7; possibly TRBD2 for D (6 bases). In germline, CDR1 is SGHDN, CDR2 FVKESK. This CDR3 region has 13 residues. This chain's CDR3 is CVSSPNLGGEQYF. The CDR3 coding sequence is TGTGTCAGCAGCCCGAATCTGGGGGGCGAGCAGTACTTC.